The 18 T cell receptor beta chains in this list originate from one sample, sequenced in a study of shared clonotypes between healthy human individuals. The protocol was immunoSEQ multiplex PCR, while the TCRdb copy is restricted to in-frame clones and leaves out a portion. The sample shows roughly 1.5 million clones, 95% to 99% of them seen only once. The sample taken for sequencing was naive CD4+ T cells sorted from blood. Described subset: CD45RA+ positively selected. Receptor source: a man aged 30-40 years in good health.

This clone was counted a single time. The V call is TRBV5-1, the J call TRBJ2-7, with 7 positions matching TRBD1. With V trimmed by 6 bases and J by 6 bases, 12 bases remained unmatched. Germline CDR1 and CDR2: SGHRS and YFSETQ. The CDR3 loop spans 14 amino acids. CDR3 protein: CASTPGTDGREQYF. The DNA for the CDR3 is TGCGCCAGCACACCCGGGACAGACGGGCGCGAGCAGTACTTC.

J is TRBJ1-1 and V is TRBV18; weak D call: TRBD1 (6 bases). The CDR3 runs 15 residues. V lost 1 base and J 4 bases, leaving 13 bases between the germline ends. The V gene's germline CDR1 is KGHSH and CDR2 LQKENI. As DNA, the CDR3 is TGTGCCAGCTCACCACAATTGGACAGTGTCACTGAAGCTTTCTTT. Translating gives CASSPQLDSVTEAFF.

This rearrangement joins TRBV5-8 to TRBJ1-1; D unclear. CDR3 length: 15 amino acids. Per the germline V gene, CDR1 is SGHTS and CDR2 is YDEGEE. V was cut by 1 base and J by 9 bases, with 19 bases left in between. CDR3 DNA: TGTGCCAGCAGCTTGTATAACAGTCGAGAGGATCAAGCTTTCTTT. Its translation: CASSLYNSREDQAFF.

V usage is TRBV18 and J usage is TRBJ2-5; unclear D gene. The CDR3 runs 14 residues. V was trimmed by 6 bases and J by 5 bases, leaving 16 bases between them. Germline CDR1 and CDR2: KGHSH and LQKENI. The DNA of the CDR3 is TGTGCCAGCTCTTATGGACGGCCTGGGGAGACCCAGTACTTC. This translates into CASSYGRPGETQYF.

This chain links TRBV7-9 with TRBJ2-3; no firm D call. V lost 5 bases and J lost 1, with 16 bases in between. The CDR3 is 16 amino acids. The germline V gene encodes CDR1 SEHNR and CDR2 FQNEAQ (reference sequence). Here the CDR3 DNA reads TGTGCCAGCAGCCCCCCGGGCGCGGCCGGCACAGATACGCAGTATTTT. Translation gives CASSPPGAAGTDTQYF.

This chain links TRBV7-9 with TRBJ1-4; TRBD1 might be the D (5 bases). CDR3 length: 15 residues. CDR1 SEHNR and CDR2 FQNEAQ come from the germline V gene (reference sequence). V gave up 0 bases and J gave up 2 bases, with 7 bases separating them. CDR3 DNA: TGTGCCAGCAGCTTAGCCGGGGGTACTAATGAAAAACTGTTTTTT. Protein product: CASSLAGGTNEKLFF.

The J gene is TRBJ1-2, the V gene TRBV5-5, with 7 bases matching TRBD1. V lost 4 bases and J lost 0; bases outside the gene matches: 6. Germline V lookup: CDR1 SGHKS, CDR2 YYEKEE (reference sequence). The CDR3 loop spans 15 amino acids. CDR3 loop: CASSPAGTANYGYTF. The CDR3 DNA reads TGTGCCAGCAGCCCGGCCGGGACAGCTAACTATGGCTACACCTTC.

The chain's CDR3 is CASRTQGVGYYEQYF. The CDR3 DNA reads TGTGCCAGCAGAACCCAGGGGGTCGGGTACTACGAGCAGTACTTC. This chain links TRBV25-1 with TRBJ2-7, with TRBD1 matching 7 bases. After removal of 6 bases from V and 3 bases from J, the junction contained 11 bases not matched to a gene. From germline, CDR1 is MGHDK and CDR2 SYGVNS. The CDR3 runs to 15 residues.

The chain links TRBV15 to TRBJ1-1; perhaps TRBD1 as D (5 bases). Germline lookup yields CDR1 LNHNV and CDR2 YYDKDF (reference sequence). V was cut by 1 base and J by 4 bases, with 13 bases left in between. The CDR3 spans 15 residues. The CDR3 loop is CATSRGIAGGTEAFF. The CDR3 DNA reads TGTGCCACCAGCAGAGGGATTGCGGGGGGCACTGAAGCTTTCTTT.

The J gene is TRBJ2-1, the V gene TRBV30; 16 bases match TRBD2. CDR3 length: 16 residues. V dropped 4 bases and J dropped 10; count of bases not matched to a gene: 10. In germline, CDR1 is GTSNPN, CDR2 SVGIG (reference sequence). CDR3 protein: CAWTSGLAGGPGEQFF. CDR3 DNA sequence: TGTGCCTGGACATCGGGACTAGCGGGAGGGCCGGGAGAGCAGTTCTTC. The variable domain in full, completed from reference TRBV30 and TRBJ2-1, reads SQTIHQWPATLVQPVGSPLSLECTVEGTSNPNLYWYRQAAGRGLQLLFYSVGIGQISSEVPQNLSASRPQDRQFILSSKKLLLSDSGFYLCAWTSGLAGGPGEQFFGPGTRLTVL.

A remark on this clone: The sample holds other DNA sequences that translate to the same CDR3. The chain employs TRBV7-6 and TRBJ2-2; a weak D match, TRBD1 (5 bases). The germline gives CDR1 SGHVS, CDR2 FNYEAQ. V was cut by 1 base and J by 2 bases, with 8 bases left in between. This CDR3 region has 15 residues. This chain's CDR3 is CASSLGTPNTGELFF. CDR3 nucleotides: TGTGCCAGCAGCTTAGGGACACCCAACACCGGGGAGCTGTTTTTT. Together with reference TRBV7-6 and TRBJ2-2, the CDR3 gives the full variable domain: GAGVSQSPRYKVTKRGQDVALRCDPISGHVSLYWYRQALGQGPEFLTYFNYEAQQDKSGLPNDRFSAERPEGSISTLTIQRTEQRDSAMYRCASSLGTPNTGELFFGEGSRLTVL.

This clone was seen only once. This chain connects TRBV7-3 to TRBJ2-7, with TRBD1 identical over 8 bases. Germline assignment: CDR1 SGHTA and CDR2 FQGTGA. The ends lost 5 bases at V and 7 bases at J; junction bases unmatched: 10. This CDR3 region has 14 residues. Here the CDR3 DNA reads TGTGCCAGCAGCACCGGACAGGGAGTTGAAGAGCAGTACTTC. It yields the protein CASSTGQGVEEQYF.

V usage is TRBV5-1 and J usage is TRBJ1-5; D call uncertain. CDR3 length: 14 residues. Trimming removed 0 bases from V and 2 bases from J, with 6 bases in between. Germline V gene lookup returns CDR1 SGHRS and CDR2 YFSETQ. DNA for the CDR3: TGCGCCAGCAGCTTGGTTCCGGGCAATCAGCCCCAGCATTTT. Translating it yields CASSLVPGNQPQHF.

This clone was seen only once. J is TRBJ2-7 and V is TRBV19; D perhaps matches TRBD1 (5 bases). Trimming left V 5 bases short and J 6 bases short, with 11 bases between. Germline-derived CDR1 and CDR2 are LNHDA and SQIVND (reference sequence). The CDR3 spans 12 residues. The CDR3 sequence is CASSFTGSEQYF. CDR3 in DNA: TGTGCCAGTAGTTTTACAGGCTCCGAGCAGTACTTC.

V and J are TRBV5-1 and TRBJ2-7; TRBD2 agrees at 13 bases. The V and J ends lost 0 bases and 6 bases, in that order; junction bases with no gene match: 12. Germline V gene data show CDR1 as SGHRS and CDR2 as YFSETQ. The CDR3 extends over 18 amino acids. The CDR3 DNA is TGCGCCAGCAGCTTGGTGGCCCGGACTAGCGGGAGACCCCTCGAGCAGTACTTC. Amino acids: CASSLVARTSGRPLEQYF.

This chain connects TRBV28 to TRBJ2-7, with 10 bases matching TRBD2. With V trimmed by 5 bases and J by 3 bases, 7 bases remained unmatched. The CDR3 loop spans 15 amino acids. From germline, CDR1 is MDHEN and CDR2 SYDVKM. The CDR3 protein is CASSGLAGVFYEQYF. The CDR3 DNA reads TGTGCCAGCAGTGGGCTAGCGGGAGTGTTCTACGAGCAGTACTTC. Looking up the rest from reference TRBV28 and TRBJ2-7 gives the full variable domain: DVKVTQSSRYLVKRTGEKVFLECVQDMDHENMFWYRQDPGLGLRLIYFSYDVKMKEKGDIPEGYSVSREKKERFSLILESASTNQTSMYLCASSGLAGVFYEQYFGPGTRLTVT.

The chain combines TRBV5-4 with TRBJ2-5; no clear D gene. The CDR3 runs 16 residues. V gave up 6 bases and J gave up 1 base, with 19 bases separating them. Germline CDR1 and CDR2: SGHNT and YYREEE (reference sequence). CDR3 in DNA: TGTGCCAGCACCACCGGTTCGGCCGGCCCCCAAGAGACCCAGTACTTC. It specifies CASTTGSAGPQETQYF. Full variable domain (outside the CDR3, taken from reference TRBV5-4 and TRBJ2-5): ETGVTQSPTHLIKTRGQQVTLRCSSQSGHNTVSWYQQALGQGPQFIFQYYREEENGRGNFPPRFSGLQFPNYSSELNVNALELDDSALYLCASTTGSAGPQETQYFGPGTRLLVL.

This clone appeared a single time. The chain carries TRBV19 and TRBJ1-5; D is unclear. CDR1 and CDR2 (germline): LNHDA, SQIVND (reference sequence). CDR3 length: 12 residues. Trimming took off 6 bases at V and 7 bases at J, with 10 bases between the two ends. The CDR3, as DNA: TGTGCCAGTAGATCGGGCGGGCAGCCCCAGCATTTT. Its translation: CASRSGGQPQHF.